The clone carrying this T cell receptor beta chain turned up a few times. V lost 6 bases and J 7 bases, leaving 12 bases between the germline ends. CDR1 and CDR2 from the germline V gene are MDHEN and SYDVKM. The CDR3 has 13 amino acids. These data belong to a study of T cells in Graves' hyperthyroidism and ophthalmopathy. From RNA transcripts, TCR beta CDR3 regions were amplified. In the first-round RT-PCR of the TCR CDR3, the HTBI primer set was used. A single record per CDR3 protein comes from TCRdb applying MiXCR to the multiplex PCR reads. This table has hundreds of thousands of distinct CDR3 sequences, around 20% appearing once.

The chain carries TRBV28 and TRBJ1-4; D is perhaps TRBD1 (5 bases). The specimen sequenced was blood. The receptor was isolated from a man aged 35 to 55 with Graves' ophthalmopathy. The CDR3 spells CASRVGQAEKLFF. The DNA of the CDR3 is TGTGCCAGCAGGGTCGGACAAGCTGAAAAACTGTTTTTT.